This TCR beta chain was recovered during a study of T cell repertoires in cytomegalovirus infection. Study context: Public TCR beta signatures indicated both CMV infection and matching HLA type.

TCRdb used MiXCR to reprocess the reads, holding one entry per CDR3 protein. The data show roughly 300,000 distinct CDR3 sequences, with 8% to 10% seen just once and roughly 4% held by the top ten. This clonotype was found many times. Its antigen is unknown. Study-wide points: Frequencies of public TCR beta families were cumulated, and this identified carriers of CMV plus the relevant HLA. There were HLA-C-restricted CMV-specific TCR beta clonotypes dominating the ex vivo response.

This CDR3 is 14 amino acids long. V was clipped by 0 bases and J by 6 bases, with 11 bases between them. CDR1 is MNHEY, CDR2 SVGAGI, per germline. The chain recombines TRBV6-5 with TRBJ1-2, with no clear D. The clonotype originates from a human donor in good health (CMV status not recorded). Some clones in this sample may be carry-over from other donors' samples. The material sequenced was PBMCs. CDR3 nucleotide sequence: TGTGCCAGCAGTTACTCGAGCGGGAGGGATGGCTACACCTTC. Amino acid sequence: CASSYSSGRDGYTF.